This TCR beta chain was captured by sequencing in a study of Ad26.COV2.S vaccination and SARS-CoV-2 variants. On the study more broadly: Among those in the COV1001 Ad26.COV2.S trial arm was the donor. Ad26.COV2.S, an intramuscular injection, was given once or twice 56 days apart. General study results and limits: Reportedly, after vaccination the spike-specific CD8+ and CD4+ T cell responses displayed substantial breadth.

Treatment of the sample: around 19 received Ad26.COV2.S at low or high dose, single or two shots; several received placebo; per-sample allocation not given. Sampling occurred on day 63 after the first vaccine or placebo injection. An Ad26 vector that expressed Wuhan-strain SARS-CoV-2 spike constituted the vaccine. In germline, CDR1 is SGDLS, CDR2 YYNGEE. The V and J ends lost 0 bases and 10 bases, in that order; junction bases with no gene match: 1. The CDR3 loop spans 12 amino acids. The assay was immunoSEQ multiplex PCR, and TCRdb's table has in-frame clones only and misses some. This table holds hundreds of thousands of clones, around 90% found once. Regarding this clone: Antigen specificity is unknown.

This specimen consisted of peripheral blood, obtained in a trial of Ad26.COV2.S vaccine versus placebo. V is TRBV9 and J is TRBJ2-3; 8 bases align to TRBD1. This receptor was identified in a person aged 18 to 59 who received the Ad26.COV2.S COVID-19 vaccine or a placebo. The DNA for the CDR3 is TGTGCCAGCAGCGTAGGACAGGGGCCGCAGTATTTT. Translated: CASSVGQGPQYF. Based on the CDR3 plus reference TRBV9 and TRBJ2-3, the full variable domain is DSGVTQTPKHLITATGQRVTLRCSPRSGDLSVYWYQQSLDQGLQFLIQYYNGEERAKGNILERFSAQQFPDLHSELNLSSLELGDSALYFCASSVGQGPQYFGPGTRLTVL.